The T cell receptor beta chain described here comes from a study of vaccination effects on CD4 cells after COVID-19. Whole-study findings and limits: Pronounced clonal contraction occurred in clones induced by infection and by vaccine late after vaccination.

As regards this clone: Antigen specificity is unknown.

Antigen-specific CD4+ T cell clonotypes were called by their expansion after viral peptide-pool culture in ViraFEST. Culturing for 10 days preceded CD4+ T cell isolation. It was between March and December 2020 that the person had a SARS-CoV-2 infection confirmed by PCR. IL-2 at 9.5 to 10 IU/ml and peptides at around 9.6 ug/ml were added to cultured PBMC, about 1.8 million per well. Here immunoSEQ multiplex PCR was the method, and the copy in TCRdb shows in-frame clones only, minus some. Here the sample spans more than 20,000 clones, 69% being singletons. This clonotype was obtained from a human donor who had a prior SARS-CoV-2 infection. Sample: CD4+ T cells from PBMCs cultured with SARS-CoV-2 spike peptides, taken before COVID-19 vaccination.

In DNA form, the CDR3 reads TGTGCCAGCACCCCCCCGGGACGAGGGCGGGAGACCCAGTACTTC. This translates into CASTPPGRGRETQYF. The gene calls are TRBV6-5 and TRBJ2-5; D tentatively fits TRBD1 or TRBD2 (5 bases each). The germline V gene encodes CDR1 MNHEY and CDR2 SVGAGI. V lost 7 bases and J lost 5, with 20 bases in between. This CDR3 is 15 amino acids long.